A selection of T cell receptor beta chains follows, all from one sample in a study of blood T cell repertoires in COVID-19. Sequencing used immunoSEQ multiplex PCR; TCRdb keeps in-frame clones, though not all of them. The sample yields over 100,000 clones, around 86% seen once. The sequencing input was peripheral blood. The receptors were sampled from a middle-aged man with acute or convalescent COVID-19. The CDR3 runs from the conserved cysteine through the conserved F or W. D genes are given only for firm matches. The size entry is marked missing in some rows and otherwise reads once, few, many or a size class.

. | TRBD1 | TRBJ1-2 | 13 | TRBV24-1 | CATSDGTAYGYTF | TGTGCCACCAGTGATGGGACAGCCTATGGCTACACCTTC
. | TRBD2 | TRBJ2-3 | 17 | TRBV9 | CASSVVGRLAGTDTQYF | TGTGCCAGCAGCGTAGTGGGGAGACTAGCGGGAACAGATACGCAGTATTTT
. | TRBD2 | TRBJ2-1 | 13 | TRBV7-2 | CASSLSPSGKQFF | TGTGCCAGCAGCTTAAGCCCTAGCGGGAAGCAGTTCTTC
. | . | TRBJ2-1 | 14 | TRBV5-1 | CASSLSTANNEQFF | TGCGCCAGCAGCTTGTCGACAGCCAACAATGAGCAGTTCTTC
. | TRBD1 | TRBJ1-5 | 16 | TRBV19 | CASSIRTGVGNQPQHF | TGTGCCAGTAGTATACGGACAGGGGTTGGCAATCAGCCCCAGCATTTT
. | . | TRBJ1-2 | 14 | TRBV2 | CASKSGAPRHGYTF | TGTGCCAGCAAATCAGGGGCCCCCCGTCATGGCTACACCTTC
. | . | TRBJ2-3 | 15 | TRBV6-5 | CASSYYGDNPDTQYF | TGTGCCAGCAGTTACTACGGAGATAATCCAGATACGCAGTATTTT
. | TRBD1 | TRBJ1-1 | 16 | TRBV6-2/TRBV6-3 | CASSERTGPMNTEAFF | TGTGCCAGCAGTGAGAGGACAGGGCCCATGAACACTGAAGCTTTCTTT
. | . | TRBJ1-2 | 13 | TRBV12-3/TRBV12-4 | CASSLAREGGYTF | TGTGCCAGCAGTTTAGCGCGGGAGGGTGGCTACACCTTC
. | . | TRBJ1-6 | 12 | TRBV6-5 | CASSYGGSPLHF | TGTGCCAGCAGTTACGGGGGCTCACCCCTCCACTTT
. | . | TRBJ1-2 | 13 | TRBV11-1 | CASSSDSNYGYTF | TGTGCCAGCAGCTCGGACAGCAACTATGGCTACACCTTC
. | TRBD1 | TRBJ2-3 | 15 | TRBV24-1 | CATSRDRGRVDTQYF | TGTGCCACCAGCCGGGACAGGGGGCGCGTGGATACGCAGTATTTT
. | TRBD2 | TRBJ2-1 | 16 | TRBV6-5 | CASSYLGTSGGVVQFF | TGTGCCAGCAGTTACCTCGGGACTAGCGGGGGGGTGGTGCAGTTCTTC
. | . | TRBJ1-1 | 14 | TRBV7-2 | CASSPGVTEGLAFF | TGTGCCAGCAGCCCGGGGGTGACAGAAGGTCTAGCTTTCTTT
. | . | TRBJ2-1 | 12 | TRBV7-2 | CASSLGGRAQFF | TGTGCCAGCAGCTTAGGAGGCCGCGCGCAGTTCTTC
once | TRBD1 | TRBJ1-1 | 16 | TRBV18 | CASSPSDRLMNTEAFF | TGTGCCAGCTCACCATCGGACAGGCTTATGAACACTGAAGCTTTCTTT
. | TRBD1 | TRBJ1-1 | 13 | TRBV7-3 | CASSTDRETEAFF | TGTGCCAGCAGCACCGACAGGGAAACTGAAGCTTTCTTT
. | TRBD1 | TRBJ1-4 | 16 | TRBV3-1/TRBV3-2 | CASSLQGTGPYEKLFF | TGTGCCAGCAGCCTTCAGGGGACAGGGCCCTATGAAAAACTGTTTTTT
. | . | TRBJ2-5 | 13 | TRBV14 | CASSQGAGETQYF | TGTGCCAGCAGCCAAGGGGCAGGGGAGACCCAGTACTTC
once | . | TRBJ1-6 | 14 | TRBV5-4 | CASSAERTDSPLHF | TGTGCCAGCAGCGCCGAAAGGACAGACTCACCCCTCCACTTT
. | . | TRBJ1-1 | 13 | TRBV5-4 | CASSLAERRGAFF | TGTGCCAGCAGCTTGGCCGAAAGGAGAGGAGCTTTCTTT
. | TRBD1 | TRBJ1-6 | 14 | TRBV27 | CASKTGGDNSPLHF | TGTGCCAGCAAAACAGGGGGCGACAATTCACCCCTCCACTTT
. | TRBD2 | TRBJ2-3 | 17 | TRBV25-1 | CASSRTSGRPSTDTQYF | TGTGCCAGCAGTCGGACTAGCGGGAGACCTAGCACAGATACGCAGTATTTT
. | TRBD1 | TRBJ2-7 | 16 | TRBV11-2 | CASSLDGGQGIYEQYF | TGTGCCAGCAGCTTAGATGGTGGACAGGGGATCTACGAGCAGTACTTC
. | TRBD2 | TRBJ2-7 | 17 | TRBV4-3 | CASSQGSLAGAGYEQYF | TGCGCCAGCAGCCAAGGGTCCCTAGCGGGGGCCGGGTACGAGCAGTACTTC
. | . | TRBJ1-2 | 16 | TRBV6-5 | CASSYLQVGINYGYTF | TGTGCCAGCAGTTACTTACAGGTTGGGATCAACTATGGCTACACCTTC
. | . | TRBJ1-2 | 14 | TRBV19 | CASSHRDTLYGYTF | TGTGCCAGTAGCCACCGGGACACCCTCTATGGCTACACCTTC
. | . | TRBJ1-5 | 17 | TRBV4-3 | CASSQGRAGSPNQPQHF | TGCGCCAGCAGCCAAGGGAGGGCAGGGTCCCCCAATCAGCCCCAGCATTTT
. | . | TRBJ2-1 | 15 | TRBV7-9 | CASSSARRPRGWQFF | TGTGCCAGCAGCTCAGCCCGCCGGCCCCGAGGTTGGCAGTTCTTC
. | . | TRBJ2-3 | 13 | TRBV4-2 | CASSQLQGDTQYF | TGTGCCAGCAGCCAACTTCAGGGGGATACGCAGTATTTT
. | TRBD1 | TRBJ1-1 | 16 | TRBV7-2 | CASRGQGRVPSTEAFF | TGTGCCAGCAGGGGACAGGGACGGGTTCCCAGCACTGAAGCTTTCTTT
once | . | TRBJ1-2 | 14 | TRBV3-1/TRBV3-2 | CASSQVWAQSLSTF | TGTGCCAGCAGCCAAGTATGGGCCCAGAGTTTATCCACCTTC
once | TRBD1 | TRBJ1-2 | 15 | TRBV27 | CASSLTGQGNYGYTF | TGTGCCAGCAGCCTTACGGGACAGGGAAACTATGGCTACACCTTC
. | . | TRBJ1-2 | 15 | TRBV4-3 | CASSQEYRASYGYTF | TGCGCCAGCAGCCAAGAATACCGCGCTTCCTATGGCTACACCTTC
. | TRBD1 | TRBJ2-2 | 15 | TRBV10-3 | CAISEDRGGPGELFF | TGTGCCATCTCCGAGGACAGGGGAGGACCCGGGGAGCTGTTTTTT
once | . | TRBJ1-1 | 16 | TRBV30 | CAWSMNTGTRAREAFF | TGTGCCTGGAGCATGAATACCGGGACACGGGCCCGCGAAGCTTTCTTT
. | TRBD1 | TRBJ1-6 | 14 | TRBV5-4 | CASSLGQAESPLHF | TGTGCCAGCAGCCTGGGACAGGCTGAATCACCCCTCCACTTT
. | TRBD1 | TRBJ1-2 | 14 | TRBV27 | CASSLGTGSYGYTF | TGTGCCAGCAGTTTAGGGACAGGGAGCTATGGCTACACCTTC
. | . | TRBJ1-1 | 14 | TRBV6-5 | CASSPHGVNTEAFF | TGTGCCAGCAGTCCCCACGGGGTGAACACTGAAGCTTTCTTT
few | TRBD1 | TRBJ2-4 | 14 | TRBV6-2/TRBV6-3 | CASSHRQGRNIQYF | TGTGCCAGCAGCCACCGACAGGGAAGAAACATTCAGTACTTC
. | . | TRBJ1-2 | 13 | TRBV14 | CASSQLISGGYTF | TGTGCCAGCAGCCAACTCATCTCGGGTGGCTACACCTTC
. | TRBD2 | TRBJ2-5 | 15 | TRBV5-8 | CASRRLAGDGETQYF | TGTGCCAGCAGGAGACTAGCGGGAGATGGAGAGACCCAGTACTTC
. | . | TRBJ1-2 | 15 | TRBV4-1 | CASSQGHTEYYGYTF | TGCGCCAGCAGCCAAGGACACACAGAATACTATGGCTACACCTTC
. | . | TRBJ1-6 | 12 | TRBV7-2 | CASRRDSSPLHF | TGTGCCAGCAGACGCGACAGTTCACCCCTCCACTTT
. | . | TRBJ1-1 | 14 | TRBV19 | CASSIRGGNTEAFF | TGTGCCAGTAGTATCAGGGGTGGGAACACTGAAGCTTTCTTT
. | TRBD1 | TRBJ2-2 | 14 | TRBV30 | CAWSAYRGHGELFF | TGTGCCTGGAGTGCCTACAGGGGTCACGGGGAGCTGTTTTTT
. | . | TRBJ2-3 | 14 | TRBV11-2 | CASTGLSEADTQYF | TGTGCCAGCACCGGACTAAGCGAGGCAGATACGCAGTATTTT
. | . | TRBJ1-5 | 13 | TRBV2 | CASSRQGTQPQHF | TGTGCCAGCAGTCGGCAGGGGACTCAGCCCCAGCATTTT
. | TRBD1 | TRBJ1-1 | 16 | TRBV5-1 | CASSGRTGGLGAEAFF | TGCGCCAGCAGCGGCAGGACAGGGGGCCTCGGAGCTGAAGCTTTCTTT
few | TRBD1 | TRBJ2-3 | 15 | TRBV2 | CASSDRGQGIDTQYF | TGTGCCAGCAGTGACCGGGGACAGGGGATAGATACGCAGTATTTT
once | . | TRBJ1-1 | 16 | TRBV6-2/TRBV6-3 | CASSYRGAGLNTEAFF | TGTGCCAGCAGTTACCGTGGAGCGGGGTTGAACACTGAAGCTTTCTTT
. | TRBD1 | TRBJ1-2 | 16 | TRBV6-5 | CASSSTGGSVNYGYTF | TGTGCCAGCAGTTCCACAGGGGGCTCGGTTAACTATGGCTACACCTTC
once | TRBD1 | TRBJ1-2 | 12 | TRBV7-2 | CASSPWDSGYTF | TGTGCCAGCAGCCCGTGGGACAGCGGCTACACCTTC
. | . | TRBJ1-1 | 14 | TRBV19 | CASSPNHMNTEAFF | TGTGCCAGTAGCCCCAACCACATGAACACTGAAGCTTTCTTT
. | TRBD1 | TRBJ1-5 | 15 | TRBV6-2/TRBV6-3 | CASSRDRGGNQPQHF | TGTGCCAGCAGTCGGGACAGGGGAGGTAATCAGCCCCAGCATTTT